A selection of T cell receptor beta chains follows, all from one sample in a study of long-term antiretroviral therapy in people with HIV. The protocol was immunoSEQ multiplex PCR, while the TCRdb copy is restricted to in-frame clones and leaves out a portion. The sample lists tens of thousands of clones; 70% to 90% were seen once. Material: unsorted PBMCs, obtained just over 2.7 years before starting antiretroviral therapy. These receptors were taken from a woman younger than 45 with HIV. Each CDR3 is given with its conserved first and last residue. D genes are given only for firm matches. Part of the rows lack a size; the others show once, few, many or a class for expanded clones.

CDR3: CASTLGGNYGYTF
J: TRBJ1-2
V: TRBV2
size: few
D: -

CDR3: CASSKREVHTQYF
J: TRBJ2-3
V: TRBV21-1
size: -
D: -

CDR3: CASLGLTGATEAFF
J: TRBJ1-1
V: TRBV6-5
size: -
D: TRBD1

CDR3: CAWSQPSRDRGQEAFF
J: TRBJ1-1
V: TRBV30
size: -
D: TRBD1

CDR3: CATSGRHANYGYTF
J: TRBJ1-2
V: TRBV15
size: -
D: -

CDR3: CASSQRRVGSNTEAFF
J: TRBJ1-1
V: TRBV4-2
size: few
D: -

CDR3: CASSLGGVYGYTF
J: TRBJ1-2
V: TRBV11-2
size: -
D: -

CDR3: CAIADRGRGNTEAFF
J: TRBJ1-1
V: TRBV10-3
size: -
D: TRBD1

CDR3: CASSVSESNGYTF
J: TRBJ1-2
V: TRBV6-1
size: -
D: -

CDR3: CASTATVNQPQHF
J: TRBJ1-5
V: TRBV6-6
size: -
D: -

CDR3: CASSPGLAEPDTQYF
J: TRBJ2-3
V: TRBV6-6
size: -
D: TRBD2

CDR3: CASSLTGASTDTQYF
J: TRBJ2-3
V: TRBV7-3
size: -
D: -

CDR3: CASSSTDSTDTQYF
J: TRBJ2-3
V: TRBV5-1
size: once
D: -

CDR3: CASSPPGGTDTQYF
J: TRBJ2-3
V: TRBV18
size: -
D: -

CDR3: CASRTMSWGTKNTGELFF
J: TRBJ2-2
V: TRBV27
size: -
D: -

CDR3: CSVVTSGGANGELFF
J: TRBJ2-2
V: TRBV29-1
size: -
D: TRBD2

CDR3: CASSPTSYSTDTQYF
J: TRBJ2-3
V: TRBV2
size: -
D: -

CDR3: CASSVGSVGTEAFF
J: TRBJ1-1
V: TRBV9
size: -
D: -

CDR3: CASSSRRYSYEQYF
J: TRBJ2-7
V: TRBV5-1
size: -
D: -

CDR3: CASSPQRQGQLFF
J: TRBJ1-4
V: TRBV6-6
size: -
D: -

CDR3: CASRNTMSKQFF
J: TRBJ2-1
V: TRBV6-5
size: once
D: -

CDR3: CASSSTRGWRNEQFF
J: TRBJ2-1
V: TRBV6-1
size: -
D: TRBD1

CDR3: CASSRGQHNYGYTF
J: TRBJ1-2
V: TRBV5-8
size: -
D: -

CDR3: CASSGVESLAEAFF
J: TRBJ1-1
V: TRBV4-1
size: -
D: -

CDR3: CASSAGEIAYGYTF
J: TRBJ1-2
V: TRBV5-5
size: -
D: -

CDR3: CAWARGRSNQPQHF
J: TRBJ1-5
V: TRBV30
size: -
D: -

CDR3: CASSSWPRETQYF
J: TRBJ2-5
V: TRBV7-6
size: -
D: -

CDR3: CASSQGGGETQYF
J: TRBJ2-5
V: TRBV4-1
size: -
D: TRBD2

CDR3: CASSRPDRGQWHF
J: TRBJ1-5
V: TRBV27
size: -
D: TRBD1

CDR3: CASIVGGSNTEAFF
J: TRBJ1-1
V: TRBV6-1
size: -
D: -

CDR3: CASSLNSLFGYTF
J: TRBJ1-2
V: TRBV5-1
size: -
D: -

CDR3: CSVRLTANTGELFF
J: TRBJ2-2
V: TRBV29-1
size: -
D: -

CDR3: CASSPPSGRDGGDTQYF
J: TRBJ2-3
V: TRBV7-8
size: -
D: -

CDR3: CASSLGLGGANVLTF
J: TRBJ2-6
V: TRBV13
size: -
D: -

CDR3: CASRDWGEANEKLFF
J: TRBJ1-4
V: TRBV7-6
size: -
D: -

CDR3: CASTSNRVAQTPLEIAFF
J: TRBJ1-1
V: TRBV5-1
size: -
D: -